This entry concerns a single T cell receptor (beta chain). Its specificity is not known. The sample belongs to a study of cytomegalovirus exposure and HLA in healthy donors. General study results and limits: Serostatus for CMV was the only available immune exposure information.

Although they were nominally healthy when sampled, donors likely had unrecorded immune exposures. PCR involved 60 Vbeta and 13 Jbeta primers. Method: immunoSEQ multiplex PCR; TCRdb's copy keeps in-frame clones and lacks some. The table shows 99,000 or so clones, with 60% to 80% occurring only once. Germline values: CDR1 MNHEY, CDR2 SMNVEV (reference sequence). V lost 6 bases and J lost 2; bases outside the gene matches: 7. This CDR3 contains 14 residues. Sample: PBMCs. The source of this sequence is a man aged 55 to 70 in good health and CMV-seropositive. V and J are TRBV27 and TRBJ2-7; TRBD2 matches 7 bases. For the CDR3, the DNA is TGTGCCAGCAGACTGGGAGGGAGAACCTACGAGCAGTACTTC. Translating it yields CASRLGGRTYEQYF.